What follows are 31 T cell receptor beta chains derived from one specimen sequenced in a study of T cell repertoires in cytomegalovirus infection (dated by TCRdb to between 2018 and 2021). The data were produced on an Illumina HiSeq 1500. TCRdb reran the public reads through fastp at Q25 and MiXCR, keeping productive beta chains. Every distinct CDR3 protein forms one entry, paired with its most common genes and DNA. The sample profile shows 250,000 or so distinct CDR3 sequences; roughly 12% of them were found once. The ten largest make up approximately 1.8% of the sample. The sequenced material came from PBMCs. These TCRs come from a human donor in good health (CMV status not recorded). Some clones in this sample may be carry-over from other donors' samples.

The chain is built from TRBV11-3 and TRBJ2-2; D not certain. The CDR3 consists of 13 residues. Between the trimmed V and J ends, which lost 5 bases and 5 bases, there was a span of 9 bases. Germline V gene data show CDR1 as SGHNT and CDR2 as YENEEA. CDR3 nucleotides: TGTGCCAGCAGCACAACAGCAACCGGGGAGCTGTTTTTT. Its translation: CASSTTATGELFF.

This clonotype came up a few times. V usage is TRBV7-9 and J usage is TRBJ2-5; 10 bases map to TRBD1. Germline V lookup: CDR1 SEHNR, CDR2 FQNEAQ (reference sequence). J was trimmed by 4 bases and V by 8 bases; bases with no gene match: 4. The CDR3 loop spans 13 amino acids. CDR3 sequence: CASGQGEGETQYF. The CDR3 nucleotides read TGTGCCAGCGGACAGGGGGAAGGAGAGACCCAGTACTTC.

The V call is TRBV2, the J call TRBJ2-1; a possible D gene is TRBD2 (6 bases). CDR3 length: 14 residues. Germline-derived CDR1 and CDR2 are SNHLY and FYNNEI. Trimming pared 1 base from V and 6 bases from J, leaving 10 bases between. The DNA of the CDR3 is TGTGCCAGCAGTGAAGTGGGGGGAGGCAATGAGCAGTTCTTC. It is translated as CASSEVGGGNEQFF.

This clonotype was counted at least ten times. The V gene is TRBV6-1, the J gene TRBJ2-2; no definite D call. CDR3 size: 15 residues. Germline CDR1 reads MNHNS; CDR2 reads SASEGT. Trimming took 3 bases from V and 4 from J, leaving 12 bases between them. CDR3 loop: CASSDIFGTTGELFF. DNA for the CDR3: TGTGCCAGCAGTGATATTTTCGGTACCACCGGGGAGCTGTTTTTT.

In this sample, this clonotype turned up many times. The rearrangement uses TRBV6-2 or TRBV6-3 and TRBJ1-1; D may be TRBD1 (5 bases). V lost 6 bases and J 2 bases, leaving 13 bases between the germline ends. Germline V gene sequence: CDR1 MNHEY, CDR2 SVGEGT. The CDR3 covers 14 residues. In nucleotides, the CDR3 is TGTGCCAGCAGCCCCGGACAATTCAACACTGAAGCTTTCTTT. Translation gives CASSPGQFNTEAFF.

The chain uses TRBV5-4 and TRBJ2-1; 13 positions agree with TRBD2. Trimming cost V 1 base and J 9 bases; bases outside gene matches: 4. Germline values: CDR1 SGHNT, CDR2 YYREEE (reference sequence). CDR3 length: 15 residues. CDR3 amino acids: CASSLTSGREGEQFF. In DNA form, the CDR3 reads TGTGCCAGCAGCTTGACTAGCGGGAGGGAGGGTGAGCAGTTCTTC.

In its sample, this clonotype was seen many times. The V gene is TRBV12-5, the J gene TRBJ1-5; a weak D match, TRBD1 (6 bases). Deletions cut 0 bases from V and 3 bases from J, with 21 bases between. CDR3 length: 19 amino acids. CDR1 is LGHNT, CDR2 FRNRAP, per germline. This chain's CDR3 is CASGLVRLEGGGYNQPQHF. The DNA of the CDR3 is TGTGCTAGTGGTTTGGTCCGATTAGAGGGGGGGGGCTACAATCAGCCCCAGCATTTT.

This clonotype was counted between two and nine times. The chain couples TRBV9 to TRBJ2-1; a possible D gene is TRBD2 (6 bases). The V end lost 2 bases, the J end lost 3 bases, and 12 bases lay between the germline ends. Germline loops: CDR1 SGDLS, CDR2 YYNGEE. CDR3 length equals 15 residues. For the CDR3, the DNA is TGTGCCAGCAGCGTGGGAGGTCGCCACTACAATGAGCAGTTCTTC. Its translation: CASSVGGRHYNEQFF. Variable domain in full (rest from reference TRBV9 and TRBJ2-1): DSGVTQTPKHLITATGQRVTLRCSPRSGDLSVYWYQQSLDQGLQFLIQYYNGEERAKGNILERFSAQQFPDLHSELNLSSLELGDSALYFCASSVGGRHYNEQFFGPGTRLTVL.

This clonotype has at least ten counts. The V call is TRBV11-2, the J call TRBJ2-7; a weak D match, TRBD1 (6 bases). The germline gives CDR1 SGHAT, CDR2 FQNNGV. The germline V and J ends were trimmed by 5 bases and 9 bases, with 11 bases remaining between them. CDR3 length: 11 amino acids. This CDR3 reads CASSPGVGQYF. In DNA, the CDR3 is TGTGCCAGCAGCCCAGGGGTCGGGCAGTACTTC.

There are a few counts of this clonotype. V and J are TRBV4-3 and TRBJ2-5; D is unresolved. Per germline, CDR1 LGHNA and CDR2 YSLEER. V dropped 5 bases and J dropped 0 bases, with 10 bases sitting between them. The CDR3 is 14 residues long. CDR3 in amino acids: CASSRETYQETQYF. The DNA of the CDR3 is TGCGCCAGCAGCAGAGAGACGTACCAAGAGACCCAGTACTTC.

In this sample, this clonotype turned up many times. The chain has TRBV7-2 and TRBJ1-4; 8 bases align to TRBD1. CDR3 length: 15 residues. The J segment lost 8 bases and the V segment lost 1 base, leaving 6 bases of the junction unmatched. Germline CDR1 reads SGHTA; CDR2 reads FQGNSA. In DNA, the CDR3 is TGTGCCAGCAGCTTAGAAGGCAGGGGGCTCGAAAAACTGTTTTTT. As protein: CASSLEGRGLEKLFF.

This clonotype has just a few counts. V gene TRBV7-9 combines with J gene TRBJ1-4, with D uncertain. Per germline, CDR1 SEHNR and CDR2 FQNEAQ (reference sequence). Trimming removed 3 bases from V and 8 bases from J, with 10 bases in between. This CDR3 spans 13 amino acids. Here the CDR3 DNA reads TGTGCCAGCAGCTTGAGTGGGTTGGAAAAACTGTTTTTT. Translation: CASSLSGLEKLFF.

This clonotype was counted only a few times. DNA of the CDR3: TGTGCCAGCAGCTTGACCCACGCAGATACGCAGTATTTT. Translated: CASSLTHADTQYF. The chain joins TRBV5-6 to TRBJ2-3; no definite D call. V was shortened by 1 base and J by 4 bases, with 7 bases between the two germline ends. This CDR3 region has 13 residues. CDR1 SGHDT and CDR2 YYEEEE come from the germline V gene. The entire variable domain, with the rest obtained from reference TRBV5-6 and TRBJ2-3, is as follows: DAGVTQSPTHLIKTRGQQVTLRCSPKSGHDTVSWYQQALGQGPQFIFQYYEEEERQRGNFPDRFSGHQFPNYSSELNVNALLLGDSALYLCASSLTHADTQYFGPGTRLTVL.

This clonotype came up a few times. This chain links TRBV19 with TRBJ1-5, with TRBD1 matching 12 bases. The CDR3 has 14 amino acids. The V gene end was trimmed by 6 bases and the J gene end by 7 bases; junction bases not matched to a gene: 4. CDR1 and CDR2 (germline): LNHDA, SQIVND (reference sequence). DNA for the CDR3: TGTGCCAGTAGCGGGACAGGGGGCGGACAGCCCCAGCATTTT. It specifies CASSGTGGGQPQHF.

This chain connects TRBV5-5 to TRBJ1-2; TRBD1 agrees at 8 bases. Germline CDR1 reads SGHKS; CDR2 reads YYEKEE (reference sequence). This CDR3 has 14 amino acids. Trimming took 3 bases from V and 3 from J; bases not matched to a gene: 4. Written as DNA, the CDR3 is TGTGCCAGCAGCTGGACAGGGAACGACTATGGCTACACCTTC. Protein: CASSWTGNDYGYTF.

The rearrangement links TRBV5-1 to TRBJ2-5; D is unclear. This CDR3 spans 14 amino acids. V shed 2 bases and J shed 3 bases, with 11 bases lying between them. Germline CDR1 is SGHRS and CDR2 is YFSETQ. CDR3 residues: CASSFRRFEETQYF. The CDR3 DNA follows: TGCGCCAGCAGCTTTCGGCGTTTCGAAGAGACCCAGTACTTC.

The genes are TRBV3-1 and TRBJ2-7, with D unresolved. The germline CDR1 and CDR2 sequences are LGHDT and YNNKEL (reference sequence). V was cut by 4 bases and J by 12 bases, with 19 bases left in between. CDR3 length: 13 amino acids. CDR3 DNA: TGTGCCAGCAGCCTCGGAACTAACCTGCTCCTGTACTTC. Its protein is CASSLGTNLLLYF.

Notes on this clonotype: A much larger clone lies a single base off, so this may be a read error. V is TRBV28 and J is TRBJ1-5; D gene uncertain. V was clipped by 8 bases and J by 1 base, with 6 bases between them. Germline assignment: CDR1 MDHEN and CDR2 SYDVKM. The CDR3 is 12 amino acids. The CDR3 spells CASETSNQPQHF. CDR3 in DNA: TGTGCCAGCGAAACGAGCAATCAGCCCCAGCATTTT. Full variable domain (remainder filled in from reference TRBV28 and TRBJ1-5): DVKVTQSSRYLVKRTGEKVFLECVQDMDHENMFWYRQDPGLGLRLIYFSYDVKMKEKGDIPEGYSVSREKKERFSLILESASTNQTSMYLCASETSNQPQHFGDGTRLSIL.

This clonotype was picked up many times. This rearrangement joins TRBV28 to TRBJ1-1; a possible D gene is TRBD1 (5 bases). Germline CDR1 MDHEN, CDR2 SYDVKM. V gave up 2 bases and J gave up 10 bases, with 11 bases separating them. The CDR3 length is 12 residues. CDR3 nucleotide sequence: TGTGCCAGCAGTTTAAGGGGTTTAAGAGCTTTCTTT. This translates into CASSLRGLRAFF.

The V call is TRBV20-1, the J call TRBJ2-5, with D unresolved. V shed 1 base and J shed 4 bases, with 13 bases lying between them. The CDR3 sequence is 14 residues long. Germline V lookup: CDR1 DFQATT, CDR2 SNEGSKA (reference sequence). The CDR3 DNA sequence: TGCAGTGCTAGAGTAGGCGTCCCCGGAGAGACCCAGTACTTC. This gives the protein CSARVGVPGETQYF.

This clonotype was observed many times. The chain couples TRBV19 to TRBJ1-2, with TRBD1 identical over 7 bases. After removal of 6 bases from V and 7 bases from J, the junction contained 8 bases not matched to a gene. CDR1 is LNHDA, CDR2 SQIVND, per germline (reference sequence). This CDR3 is 13 amino acids long. CDR3 bases: TGTGCCAGTAGCCAAACAGGGGAGCTTGGCTACACCTTC. Protein product: CASSQTGELGYTF. The whole variable domain, filled in from reference TRBV19 and TRBJ1-2, reads DGGITQSPKYLFRKEGQNVTLSCEQNLNHDAMYWYRQDPGQGLRLIYYSQIVNDFQKGDIAEGYSVSREKKESFPLTVTSAQKNPTAFYLCASSQTGELGYTFGSGTRLTVV.

This clonotype was counted many times. The V call is TRBV7-2, the J call TRBJ1-1, with D perhaps TRBD1 (6 bases). This CDR3 spans 14 amino acids. The V gene's germline CDR1 is SGHTA and CDR2 FQGNSA. Between the trimmed V and J ends, which lost 5 bases and 5 bases, there was a span of 15 bases. DNA for the CDR3: TGTGCCAGCAGCGCAATCCAACAGGGAACTGAAGCTTTCTTT. Its translation: CASSAIQQGTEAFF.

This clonotype was seen ten or more times. The chain links TRBV11-2 to TRBJ2-2; a possible D gene is TRBD1 (5 bases). This CDR3 spans 16 amino acids. Germline V CDR1 and CDR2: SGHAT, FQNNGV. The V gene lost 5 bases and the J gene lost 8 bases, with 21 bases spanning the gap. CDR3 coding DNA: TGTGCCAGCAGCCCATACGCGAATTTAGGGGTAGGGGAGCTGTTTTTT. It encodes CASSPYANLGVGELFF.

This clonotype was found a few times. The chain recombines TRBV29-1 with TRBJ1-2, with D unresolved. Deletions cut 0 bases from V and 3 bases from J, with 8 bases between. Germline loops: CDR1 SQVTM, CDR2 ANQGSEA. This CDR3 comprises 13 residues. DNA of the CDR3: TGCAGCGTTGAAGATCCGGGAGACTATGGCTACACCTTC. The encoded protein is CSVEDPGDYGYTF.

The chain links TRBV7-9 to TRBJ1-5; D call uncertain. The CDR3 consists of 15 residues. Germline V gene lookup returns CDR1 SEHNR and CDR2 FQNEAQ (reference sequence). Trimming left V 5 bases short and J 6 bases short, with 17 bases between. DNA for the CDR3: TGTGCCAGCAGCCCCGACGGGAGGCCTGGTCAGCCCCAGCATTTT. Translating gives CASSPDGRPGQPQHF.

This clonotype was detected a few times. V is TRBV12-3 or TRBV12-4 and J is TRBJ2-1; D is perhaps TRBD2 (5 bases). The length of the CDR3 is 14 residues. With 8 bases removed from V and 0 bases from J, the gap between germline ends came to 11 bases. Here the CDR3 DNA reads TGTGCCAGCGGCCGGAGCGGCTCCTACAATGAGCAGTTCTTC. It is translated as CASGRSGSYNEQFF.

There are a few counts of this clonotype. The J gene is TRBJ2-1, the V gene TRBV28; TRBD1 is a possible D gene (5 bases). Trimming left V 2 bases short and J 10 bases short, with 9 bases between. The CDR3 has 12 amino acids. CDR1 MDHEN and CDR2 SYDVKM come from the germline V gene. The CDR3 here is CASSLLQGEQFF. DNA for the CDR3: TGTGCCAGCAGTTTACTCCAGGGAGAGCAGTTCTTC.

The J gene is TRBJ2-3, the V gene TRBV12-3 or TRBV12-4; TRBD1 aligns across 11 bases. V was clipped by 3 bases and J by 7 bases; unmatched bases: 12. The CDR3 consists of 17 residues. CDR3 nucleotide sequence: TGTGCCAGCAGTTTTCTCGCCGGGACAGGGGGTGGAAATACGCAGTATTTT. Translating it yields CASSFLAGTGGGNTQYF.

The rearrangement uses TRBV5-1 and TRBJ1-5; 7 bases map to TRBD1. V trimming: 1 base; J trimming: 3 bases; junction bases outside the gene matches: 1. The length of the CDR3 is 14 residues. Germline V gene sequence: CDR1 SGHRS, CDR2 YFSETQ. CDR3 sequence reads: CASSLTGANQPQHF. The DNA for the CDR3 is TGCGCCAGCAGCTTGACAGGGGCCAATCAGCCCCAGCATTTT.

The V call is TRBV6-5, the J call TRBJ2-3, with 7 bases matching TRBD2. Germline V gene lookup returns CDR1 MNHEY and CDR2 SVGAGI. There are 16 residues in the CDR3. J lost 2 bases, V lost 5 bases, and 10 bases had no gene match. As DNA, the CDR3 is TGTGCCAGCAGTCCGGTCCCTACTAGCGCCACAGATACGCAGTATTTT. Its translation is CASSPVPTSATDTQYF.

This clonotype was picked up many times. The chain uses TRBV7-2 and TRBJ2-4; 8 bases fit TRBD1. Germline loops: CDR1 SGHTA, CDR2 FQGNSA. This CDR3 is built from 15 residues. J gave up 2 bases and V 4 bases, and 4 bases lay outside the gene matches. The chain's CDR3 is CASSSRTGSKNIQYF. CDR3 bases: TGTGCCAGCAGCTCTAGGACAGGGTCCAAAAACATTCAGTACTTC.